Included here is one TCR beta chain sequence, with context. Its binding antigen is unknown. No base-level quality is on record; no much larger clone is a single base apart. This entry belongs to a study of circulating and synovial CD4+ cells in juvenile arthritis (TCRdb year 2014). Turning to the overall study: Within each patient, the TCRbeta CDR3 repertoires of synovial CD4 T cells, bulk blood CD4 T cells and circulating HLA-DR+ CD4 T cells were compared. Repertoire sequencing aimed to confirm that a circulating synovial-like CD4 T cell subset was enriched in synovial clonotypes. The paper as a whole reports these results and caveats: No difference between circulating pathogenic-like lymphocytes and bulk blood T cells was detected by traditional Vbeta family usage analysis. Because overlap with synovium was found to increase with sequencing depth, the full repertoire overlap was likely underestimated by the measured shared-clonotype fractions. Circulating pathogenic-like lymphocytes clustered with synovial T cells and shared a substantially higher fraction of CDR3 sequences with synovium than bulk blood. Compared with bulk blood CD4 repertoires, both the synovial and the circulating pathogenic-like lymphocyte repertoires were less diverse, and some CPL samples were as oligoclonal as synovium. CPL and bulk blood CD4 samples differed in T cell genome counts by at least an order of magnitude, so sample-size effects were addressed.

The V end loses 3 bases and the J end loses 4 bases, and a stretch of 6 bases separates them. As encoded in the germline V gene (reference sequence), CDR1 is LNHNV while CDR2 is YYDKDF. The CDR3 has 12 amino acids, counting the end cysteine and phenylalanine. Of all the DNA, just the CDR3 is kept, 36 bases in frame from base 1. The library was built by means of the immunoSEQ multiplex PCR assay. TCRbeta CDR3 sequencing was carried out by an external provider as a commercial service. The published analysis was carried out like this. The analyses used productive nucleotide sequences together with amino acid sequences obtained by in silico translation. To equalise sample size, diversity was assessed as Renyi entropy across alpha values by taking the median of 200 repeated subsamples. Pairwise repertoire distance was calculated as one minus the Chao-modified Jaccard index, correcting for under-sampling, and used for clustering. Frequency-weighted overlap with synovial clonotypes was computed at 200 sample sizes with 200 draws without replacement at each size, and the value at the size of the smaller sample was reported. TCRdb mirrors the immuneACCESS table, restricted to in-frame sequences. Some clones are absent from its copies; in checked studies, under half trace to an unresolved V gene, and the reason for the others is unknown. V and J calls and clone size are given by that table; D and trimming were obtained from the DNA. The sample records around 15,000 clones, under 95% of which are singletons. 0.65% to 0.9% of the sample is taken by the ten largest.

Donors of the sequenced samples were patients with active juvenile idiopathic arthritis. Cells were sorted right after thawing, and dead cells were excluded with Live/Dead Fixable Near-IR Stain. The chain was built from TRBV15 and TRBJ2-5; the best D guess is TRBD1, with 5 bases matching. Sequencing was carried out using CD4+ T cells from blood. The origin of this receptor is a human donor with juvenile idiopathic arthritis. The CDR3 corresponds to CATSRQGETQYF. The nucleotides read TGTGCCACCAGCAGGCAGGGAGAGACCCAGTACTTC.